This T cell receptor (beta chain) was found in a study of CD8+ T cells in alopecia areata (dated by TCRdb to between 2017 and 2018). For the study in its entirety: The treated patients, all with moderate-to-severe alopecia areata, were enrolled in an open-label pilot trial of oral tofacitinib given at 5 to 10 mg twice daily. The RNA source kit depended on sample type: the PAXgene miRNA kit for fixed scalp, the miRNeasy kit for PBMCs, and the RNeasy kit for mouse skin. On the human side, TCRbeta sequencing was run on scalp tissue and on sorted CD4+ and CD8+ peripheral blood T cells from healthy controls and from alopecia areata patients with either patchy or totalis/universalis disease. Patients on tofacitinib were biopsied at baseline and after 4 and 24 weeks of treatment, and several of the patients also had a later scalp biopsy. Scalp clonality was compared across normal scalp (n=4), patchy alopecia areata scalp (n=8), and alopecia totalis/universalis scalp (n=8). Tofacitinib was administered for 6 to 18 months, and 6 months of follow-up off drug were then conducted to assess delayed response and recurrence. TCRbeta CDR3 regions were amplified by immunoSEQ multiplex PCR with 35 Vbeta forward and 13 Jbeta reverse primers. High-throughput TCRbeta sequencing was used to examine T cell clonal expansion in alopecia areata in both the C3H/HeJ mouse model and human patients.

To prepare the library, the immunoSEQ multiplex PCR assay was applied. RNA was extracted from all samples and reverse transcribed into cDNA, which served as template for TCR sequencing. First-strand cDNA was synthesized with SuperScript III using a 2:1 mix of oligo-dT and random hexamers. Amplification bias was assessed with a synthetic immune receptor repertoire, and residual bias was removed computationally. The published analysis was carried out like this. Raw reads were preprocessed to remove errors, and CDR3 was defined according to IMGT conventions as the region from the conserved cysteine to phenylalanine. To get clonality, Shannon entropy was normalized by log2 of the number of productive unique TCRs and the result was subtracted from 1. Scalp TCRbeta sequences were cross-referenced with sorted blood CD4 and CD8 repertoires so that the CD4 or CD8 identity of scalp clones could be inferred. As stored in TCRdb, this immuneACCESS dataset retains in-frame rearrangements with V and J assigned. A fraction of the clones does not appear; measured against another copy, unresolved V genes explain less than half of the discrepancy, and the remainder lacks a known reason. That table is the source of V, J and clone size, and D and trimming were worked out from the DNA. The sample profile shows 130,000 to 150,000 clones; around 50% of them were found once. The biggest ten clones account for less than 8% of the sample.

Reading the germline V gene gives CDR1 SGHTA and CDR2 FQGNSA. The CDR3 contains 14 residues, cysteine and phenylalanine counted. Only the CDR3 region is kept as DNA, spanning 42 bases read in frame from base 1. V lost 3 bases and J lost 7 bases; the stretch between them is 12 bases long. Lesional scalp punch biopsies and peripheral blood were collected from alopecia areata patients. After PBMCs were isolated by density centrifugation and stained for CD3, CD4 and CD8, a FACSAria was used to sort CD4+ and CD8+ T cells. This clone appeared a few times. Its cognate antigen has yet to be identified. Base qualities are not recorded, but no much larger clone differs from it by a single base. Study-level results and caveats: Compared with normal scalp, lesional scalp had higher clonality and more expanded CD8+ clones, particularly in alopecia totalis/universalis, a pattern that suggests antigenic drive. Unlike mouse skin, which is dominated by gammadelta T cells, normal human skin has resident alphabeta T cells that are also sequenced, and this complicates analysis of the scalp TCR repertoire. TCR sequences shared between patients were less clear than in mice, possibly partly because of HLA diversity in the patient population.

The specimen sequenced was CD4+ T cells sorted from blood. The chain was built from TRBV7-2 and TRBJ1-4; possibly the D gene is TRBD1, per 5 matching bases. The sequence derives from a human donor with alopecia areata. The DNA is as follows: TGTGCCAGCAGCTTGGGCGGGAGGGGTGAAAAACTGTTTTTT. The resulting protein is CASSLGGRGEKLFF.